One sample yielded the 32 T cell receptor beta chains listed below, sequenced in a study of T cells in Graves' hyperthyroidism and ophthalmopathy. From RNA transcripts, TCR beta CDR3 regions were amplified. When the TCR CDR3 underwent first-round RT-PCR, the HTBI primer set was used. One entry per CDR3 protein, called by TCRdb with MiXCR from the multiplex PCR reads. Seen here are about 600,000 distinct CDR3 sequences, approximately 14% observed once, and the top ten hold about 7%. Sequencing was carried out using blood. The receptors shown here come from a woman between 18 and 29 years old with Graves' ophthalmopathy.

This clonotype was counted at least ten times. The CDR3 nucleotides are TGTGCCAGCAGTTTGGTAGGGTTCCACGAGCAGTACTTC. Protein sequence: CASSLVGFHEQYF. The chain links TRBV12-3 or TRBV12-4 to TRBJ2-7; D is ambiguous. CDR3 length: 13 residues. Deletions cut 3 bases from V and 5 bases from J, with 11 bases between.

This clonotype was seen ten or more times. This chain uses TRBV2 with TRBJ1-1; unclear D gene. CDR1 is SNHLY and CDR2 is FYNNEI in the germline V gene. The CDR3 covers 13 residues. With 1 base removed from V and 5 bases from J, the gap between germline ends came to 8 bases. The CDR3 region is CASSEESNTEAFF. CDR3 coding DNA: TGTGCCAGCAGTGAAGAGAGTAATACTGAAGCTTTCTTT.

This clonotype was picked up many times. The chain is built from TRBV28 and TRBJ2-3; D call uncertain. V lost 0 bases, J lost 3 bases, and 7 bases lay in between. CDR3 length: 14 amino acids. CDR1 is MDHEN, CDR2 SYDVKM, per germline. The CDR3 sequence is CASSLWSLTDTQYF. Written as DNA, the CDR3 is TGTGCCAGCAGTTTATGGTCACTGACAGATACGCAGTATTTT.

This clonotype was observed many times. The rearrangement joins TRBV7-9 to TRBJ2-5; 8 positions match TRBD2. Germline V gene sequence: CDR1 SEHNR, CDR2 FQNEAQ (reference sequence). This CDR3 has 17 residues. Trimming cost V 5 bases and J 5 bases; bases outside gene matches: 16. The CDR3 DNA reads as TGTGCCAGCAGCCCGGGATTAAGGAGCGGGAGTGAGGAGACCCAGTACTTC. Protein sequence: CASSPGLRSGSEETQYF.

The genes are TRBV6-2 or TRBV6-3 and TRBJ2-1, with D perhaps matching TRBD1 or TRBD2 (5 bases each). The CDR3 covers 14 residues. Trimming removed 7 bases at V and 9 bases at J, with 19 bases between. Germline V CDR1 and CDR2: MNHEY, SVGEGT. The CDR3 DNA follows: TGTGCCAGCACCAATACGGGGCCCCATAGTGAGCAGTTCTTC. It yields the protein CASTNTGPHSEQFF.

The table lists this clonotype with many counts. V gene TRBV2 combines with J gene TRBJ1-4; D gene unclear. The V end was cut by 6 bases, the J end by 1 base, with 12 bases between. The germline V gene has CDR1 SNHLY and CDR2 FYNNEI. The CDR3 is 15 amino acids. Here the CDR3 DNA reads TGTGCCAGCAGAAAGAGCGGGCAAACTAATGAAAAACTGTTTTTT. Amino acid sequence: CASRKSGQTNEKLFF.

The chain has TRBV9 and TRBJ2-1; TRBD2 might be the D (6 bases). The CDR3 has 18 amino acids. CDR1 and CDR2 (germline): SGDLS, YYNGEE. Trimming shortened V by 4 bases and J by 7 bases, and 27 bases separated the two germline ends. In DNA, the CDR3 is TGTGCCAGCAGCACACAACCGAGGCGGGCTAGCGAGACAAATGAGCAGTTCTTC. This translates into CASSTQPRRASETNEQFF.

V is TRBV19 and J is TRBJ1-1; D may be TRBD1 (6 bases). Trimming left V 1 base short and J 1 base short, with 10 bases between. This CDR3 region has 15 residues. From germline, CDR1 is LNHDA and CDR2 SQIVND (reference sequence). DNA of the CDR3: TGTGCCAGTAGTATAGGTGGGACAAAGAACACTGAAGCTTTCTTT. Translated, it gives CASSIGGTKNTEAFF.

This clonotype was seen repeatedly, ten times or more. The chain carries TRBV29-1 and TRBJ2-3, with TRBD2 matching 10 bases. This CDR3 spans 17 amino acids. With 5 bases clipped from V and 3 bases from J, the junction kept 14 bases outside the gene matches. Looked up from germline, CDR1 is SQVTM and CDR2 is ANQGSEA. CDR3 DNA: TGCAGCGTTCATCCGGTAAGACCGGGACTAGCGACAGATACGCAGTATTTT. Translation: CSVHPVRPGLATDTQYF.

This clonotype was counted many times. The CDR3 sequence: CASSLQGGAGQPQHF. CDR3 bases: TGTGCCAGCAGTTTACAGGGAGGAGCTGGTCAGCCCCAGCATTTT. The chain carries TRBV27 and TRBJ1-5; D perhaps matches TRBD1 (5 bases). The CDR3 contains 15 residues. Germline values: CDR1 MNHEY, CDR2 SMNVEV (reference sequence). V was clipped by 2 bases and J by 6 bases, with 14 bases between them.

This rearrangement joins TRBV19 to TRBJ2-5; either TRBD1 or TRBD2 may supply D (5 bases each). CDR1 and CDR2 from the germline V gene are LNHDA and SQIVND (reference sequence). Trimming removed 3 bases at V and 7 bases at J, with 24 bases between. This CDR3 contains 17 residues. CDR3 sequence (DNA): TGTGCCAGTAGTATCCTACGATCGGGACGGCCGGGTGGGACCCAGTACTTC. Its protein product is CASSILRSGRPGGTQYF.

Comment on this clonotype: A read error may produce the germline difference seen at one junction end. The chain carries TRBV7-7 and TRBJ2-5; possible D gene TRBD2, 5 bases. Germline CDR1 and CDR2: SSHAT and FNYEAQ (reference sequence). The CDR3 length is 14 residues. This chain's CDR3 is CASSLGGRIETQYF. Here the CDR3 DNA reads TGTGCTAGCAGCTTAGGAGGACGTATAGAGACCCAGTACTTC. The full variable domain, its missing parts supplied by reference TRBV7-7 and TRBJ2-5, is GAGVSQSPRYKVTKRGQDVTLRCDPISSHATLYWYQQALGQGPEFLTYFNYEAQPDKSGLPSDRFSAERPEGSISTLTIQRTEQRDSAMYRCASSLGGRIETQYFGPGTRLLVL.

This clonotype showed up many times. The chain's CDR3 is CASAARVWGLTSTDTQYF. In DNA form, the CDR3 reads TGTGCCAGCGCAGCCCGGGTTTGGGGTCTGACTAGCACAGATACGCAGTATTTT. The chain links TRBV28 to TRBJ2-3; D uncertain. V was trimmed by 8 bases and J by 0 bases, leaving 24 bases between them. From germline, CDR1 is MDHEN and CDR2 SYDVKM. The CDR3 has 18 residues.

This clonotype was detected ten times or more. The genes are TRBV7-9 and TRBJ2-5; 9 bases line up with TRBD1. Germline values: CDR1 SEHNR, CDR2 FQNEAQ (reference sequence). CDR3 size: 15 residues. With V trimmed by 1 base and J by 4 bases, 4 bases remained unmatched. The CDR3 coding sequence is TGTGCCAGCAGCTTAGGAACAGGGGGCGGAGAGACCCAGTACTTC. It translates to CASSLGTGGGETQYF.

Only a few counts were recorded for this clonotype. The chain links TRBV6-1 to TRBJ2-7; D call uncertain. Between the trimmed V and J ends, which lost 6 bases and 7 bases, there was a span of 19 bases. The CDR3 spans 14 residues. Germline CDR1 is MNHNS and CDR2 is SASEGT. The CDR3 nucleotides are TGTGCCAGCAGACCCATGGACGTAATGGGAGAGCAGTACTTC. Its protein product is CASRPMDVMGEQYF.

In this sample, this clonotype turned up many times. Here the CDR3 reads CASSYGGTAPDEAFF. The CDR3 DNA reads as TGTGCCAGCAGTTACGGCGGGACAGCCCCAGATGAAGCTTTCTTT. This chain links TRBV6-5 with TRBJ1-1; TRBD1 matches at 7 bases. V lost 2 bases and J lost 7; bases outside the gene matches: 10. This CDR3 spans 15 amino acids. Looked up from germline, CDR1 is MNHEY and CDR2 is SVGAGI.

On this clonotype: It may be a read error: a sequence one base away is much more abundant. This chain uses TRBV5-8 with TRBJ1-1; D is undetermined. This CDR3 has 12 residues. Per the germline V gene, CDR1 is SGHTS and CDR2 is YDEGEE. Here the CDR3 reads CAGSLRALAAFF. CDR3 DNA: TGTGCCGGCAGCCTCCGGGCCTTGGCAGCTTTCTTT.

The J gene is TRBJ2-5, the V gene TRBV9, with TRBD1 as a possible D gene (6 bases). There are 16 residues in the CDR3. Trimming took off 0 bases at V and 2 bases at J, with 14 bases between the two ends. Germline loops: CDR1 SGDLS, CDR2 YYNGEE. The CDR3, as DNA: TGTGCCAGCAGCGTAGCTTTACAGGGAAAACAAGAGACCCAGTACTTC. Protein: CASSVALQGKQETQYF.

This clonotype was counted ten times or more. The genes are TRBV5-1 and TRBJ1-5; 8 bases fit TRBD1. The CDR3 length is 16 residues. Germline CDR1 is SGHRS and CDR2 is YFSETQ. J was trimmed by 5 bases and V by 4 bases; bases with no gene match: 11. The CDR3 DNA is TGCGCCAGCAGCCCCGACGGACAGGGAGTGTATCAGCCCCAGCATTTT. This encodes CASSPDGQGVYQPQHF.

The sample holds a few counts of this clonotype. The chain is built from TRBV9 and TRBJ1-1; D remains unclear. The V end lost 4 bases, the J end lost 0 bases, and 13 bases lay between the germline ends. The germline V gene has CDR1 SGDLS and CDR2 YYNGEE. The CDR3 loop spans 15 amino acids. CDR3 DNA sequence: TGTGCCAGCAGCTCCCGCGAGGGCCTGAACACTGAAGCTTTCTTT. Its translation: CASSSREGLNTEAFF.

This clonotype was seen a handful of times. The V and J genes are TRBV7-9 and TRBJ1-4; D is ambiguous. With 6 bases removed from V and 1 base from J, the gap between germline ends came to 9 bases. Germline V gene sequence: CDR1 SEHNR, CDR2 FQNEAQ (reference sequence). CDR3 size: 14 residues. The CDR3 DNA reads as TGTGCCAGCAGACCCACGGGAACTAATGAAAAACTGTTTTTT. Protein product: CASRPTGTNEKLFF.

V gene TRBV12-3 or TRBV12-4 combines with J gene TRBJ2-5, with 8 bases aligning to TRBD1. The CDR3 sequence is 12 residues long. With 10 bases clipped from V and 7 bases from J, the junction kept 8 bases outside the gene matches. CDR3 residues: CATSPGTGTQYF. CDR3 sequence (DNA): TGTGCCACCAGCCCCGGGACAGGGACCCAGTACTTC.

This clonotype has a count of ten or more. This rearrangement joins TRBV6-1 to TRBJ2-3; 10 nucleotides agree with TRBD1. V was clipped by 10 bases and J by 5 bases; unmatched bases: 9. The CDR3 consists of 14 residues. Germline V gene lookup returns CDR1 MNHNS and CDR2 SASEGT. The CDR3 spells CATTTGGAGDTQYF. The CDR3 nucleotides read TGTGCCACGACGACAGGGGGCGCGGGAGATACGCAGTATTTT.

This clonotype came up a few times. This sequence joins TRBV28 and TRBJ1-3; D may be TRBD1 (6 bases). Germline assignment: CDR1 MDHEN and CDR2 SYDVKM. V was shortened by 5 bases and J by 0 bases, with 20 bases between the two germline ends. The CDR3 has 18 amino acids. As DNA, the CDR3 is TGTGCCAGCAGTCCCCTTCGGGACATCGAAGGCTCTGGAAACACCATATATTTT. It encodes CASSPLRDIEGSGNTIYF.

This clonotype has at least ten counts. The rearrangement uses TRBV28 and TRBJ1-1; D is possibly TRBD1 (6 bases). Per germline, CDR1 MDHEN and CDR2 SYDVKM. CDR3 length: 15 amino acids. Trimming cost V 2 bases and J 5 bases, with 15 bases left between them. The CDR3 sequence is CASSLTTRGITEAFF. CDR3 in DNA: TGTGCCAGCAGTTTAACAACCAGGGGTATTACTGAAGCTTTCTTT.

In regard to this clonotype: Since a much larger clone is just one base distant, this may be a read error. V usage is TRBV27 and J usage is TRBJ2-7; a weak D match, TRBD2 (6 bases). Germline CDR1 reads MNHEY; CDR2 reads SMNVEV (reference sequence). The CDR3 totals 14 residues. The germline V and J ends were trimmed by 2 bases and 4 bases, with 12 bases remaining between them. Written as DNA, the CDR3 is TGTGCCAGCAGTTTAACTAGCAGGATTTACGAGCAGTACTTC. Amino acids: CASSLTSRIYEQYF.

The chain couples TRBV4-3 to TRBJ2-3; TRBD1 is a possible D gene (7 bases). This CDR3 has 15 amino acids. The V end lost 0 bases, the J end lost 5 bases, and 12 bases lay between the germline ends. CDR1 LGHNA and CDR2 YSLEER come from the germline V gene. DNA for the CDR3: TGCGCCAGCAGCCAAGAGGGGCGGGACAGAGATACGCAGTATTTT. Translation: CASSQEGRDRDTQYF.

The rearrangement uses TRBV30 and TRBJ1-5; D uncertain. V was pared by 3 bases and J by 3 bases, with 12 bases between. Germline lookup yields CDR1 GTSNPN and CDR2 SVGIG (reference sequence). This CDR3 has 14 amino acids. In DNA form, the CDR3 reads TGTGCCTGGAGCCCCGGACGGGTCAATCAGCCCCAGCATTTT. This sequence encodes CAWSPGRVNQPQHF.

This clonotype was recorded at least ten times. The V call is TRBV27, the J call TRBJ2-1; maybe TRBD2 (5 bases). V was pared by 5 bases and J by 5 bases, with 16 bases between. The germline V gene has CDR1 MNHEY and CDR2 SMNVEV (reference sequence). CDR3 size: 15 residues. The CDR3 protein is CASSPRDQIDNEQFF. The CDR3 bases are TGTGCCAGCAGTCCCCGGGATCAAATCGACAATGAGCAGTTCTTC.

This chain uses TRBV7-3 with TRBJ2-1; D possibly corresponds to TRBD2 (5 bases). The CDR3 runs to 13 residues. CDR1 and CDR2 (germline): SGHTA, FQGTGA. The ends were cut back, 1 base at V and 8 bases at J, with 9 bases in the middle. CDR3 DNA: TGTGCCAGCAGCTTAATATTGGGAGATGAGCAGTTCTTC. Its translation is CASSLILGDEQFF.

This clonotype has just a few counts. The chain employs TRBV29-1 and TRBJ1-2; 7 nucleotides match TRBD1. The CDR3 consists of 15 residues. J gave up 0 bases and V 6 bases, and 10 bases lay outside the gene matches. Germline CDR1 and CDR2: SQVTM and ANQGSEA. Here the CDR3 reads CSVAGTDHSNYGYTF. CDR3 coding DNA: TGCAGCGTAGCCGGGACAGACCATTCTAACTATGGCTACACCTTC.

V is TRBV19 and J is TRBJ2-7; TRBD1 matches 10 bases. J gave up 2 bases and V 3 bases, and 4 bases lay outside the gene matches. The CDR3 extends over 15 amino acids. Germline lookup yields CDR1 LNHDA and CDR2 SQIVND (reference sequence). CDR3 amino acids: CASSIVGQGAYEQYF. The CDR3 nucleotides are TGTGCCAGTAGTATTGTCGGACAGGGGGCCTACGAGCAGTACTTC.